This TCR beta chain was retrieved from a study of cytomegalovirus exposure and HLA in healthy donors. Study results and limitations: Later analysis identified several of the most significant clusters that appeared linked to common viral pathogens. By a later analysis, the bulk of CMV-associated TCR beta chains appeared HLA-restricted.

Donors were nominally healthy when sampled, though unrecorded immune exposures were likely. Vbeta (60) and Jbeta (13) primers were used in the PCR. Method: immunoSEQ multiplex PCR; TCRdb's copy keeps in-frame clones and lacks some. Here the sample spans about 200,000 clones, 9.5% to 15% being singletons. With 5 bases removed from V and 8 bases from J, the gap between germline ends came to 22 bases. This CDR3 comprises 15 residues. Germline V gene lookup returns CDR1 SGHRS and CDR2 YFSETQ. A note on this clone: The antigen is unknown.

J is TRBJ1-1 and V is TRBV5-1; D may be TRBD1 (6 bases). The sample taken for sequencing was PBMCs. The origin of this receptor is a man aged 50 to 60 in good health and CMV-seropositive. In DNA, the CDR3 is TGCGCCAGCAGTCCCCAACTCCCGGGGGGCGGGGAAGCTTTCTTT. Amino acid sequence: CASSPQLPGGGEAFF.